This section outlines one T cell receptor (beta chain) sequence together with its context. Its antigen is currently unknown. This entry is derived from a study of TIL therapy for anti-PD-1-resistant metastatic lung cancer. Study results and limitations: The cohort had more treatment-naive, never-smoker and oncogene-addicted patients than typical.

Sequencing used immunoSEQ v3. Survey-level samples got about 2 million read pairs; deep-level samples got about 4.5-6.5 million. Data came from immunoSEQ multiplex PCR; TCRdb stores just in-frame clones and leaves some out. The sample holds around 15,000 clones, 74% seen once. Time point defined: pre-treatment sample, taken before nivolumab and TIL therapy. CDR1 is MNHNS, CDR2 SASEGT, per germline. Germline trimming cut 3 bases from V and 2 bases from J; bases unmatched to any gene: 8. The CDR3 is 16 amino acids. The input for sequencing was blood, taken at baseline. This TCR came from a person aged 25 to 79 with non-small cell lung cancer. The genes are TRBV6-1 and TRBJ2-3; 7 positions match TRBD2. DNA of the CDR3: TGTGCCAGCAGTGAGGGGCGGGGGACTTCCACAGATACGCAGTATTTT. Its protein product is CASSEGRGTSTDTQYF.